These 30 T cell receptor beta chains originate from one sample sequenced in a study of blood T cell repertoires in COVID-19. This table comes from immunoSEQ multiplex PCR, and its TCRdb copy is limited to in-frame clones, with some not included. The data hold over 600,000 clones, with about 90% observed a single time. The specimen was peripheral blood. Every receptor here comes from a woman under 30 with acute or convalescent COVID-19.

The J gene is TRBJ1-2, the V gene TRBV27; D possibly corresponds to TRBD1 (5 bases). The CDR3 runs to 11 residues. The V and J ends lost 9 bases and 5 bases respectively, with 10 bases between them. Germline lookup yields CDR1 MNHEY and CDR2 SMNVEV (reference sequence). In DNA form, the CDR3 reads TGTGCCAGTCTGGGGGGGTATGGCTACACCTTC. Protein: CASLGGYGYTF.

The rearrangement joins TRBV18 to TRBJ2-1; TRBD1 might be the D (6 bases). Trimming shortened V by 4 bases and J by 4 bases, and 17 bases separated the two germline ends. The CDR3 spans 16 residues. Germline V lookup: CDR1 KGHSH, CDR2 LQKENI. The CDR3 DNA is TGTGCCAGCTCACTCGCTCAAACCGGGACATACAATGAGCAGTTCTTC. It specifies CASSLAQTGTYNEQFF.

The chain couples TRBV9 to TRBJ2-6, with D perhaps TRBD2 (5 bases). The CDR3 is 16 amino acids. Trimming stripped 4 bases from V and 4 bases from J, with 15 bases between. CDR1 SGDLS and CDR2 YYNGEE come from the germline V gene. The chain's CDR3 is CASSPLTPGGANVLTF. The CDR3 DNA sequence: TGTGCCAGCAGCCCCTTGACCCCGGGAGGGGCCAACGTCCTGACTTTC.

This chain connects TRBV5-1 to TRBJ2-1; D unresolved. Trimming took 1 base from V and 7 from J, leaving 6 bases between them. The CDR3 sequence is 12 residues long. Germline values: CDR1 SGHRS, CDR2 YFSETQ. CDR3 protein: CASSLLRNEQFF. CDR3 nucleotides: TGCGCCAGCAGCTTGCTGCGAAATGAGCAGTTCTTC. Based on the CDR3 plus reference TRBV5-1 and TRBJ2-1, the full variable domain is KAGVTQTPRYLIKTRGQQVTLSCSPISGHRSVSWYQQTPGQGLQFLFEYFSETQRNKGNFPGRFSGRQFSNSRSEMNVSTLELGDSALYLCASSLLRNEQFFGPGTRLTVL.

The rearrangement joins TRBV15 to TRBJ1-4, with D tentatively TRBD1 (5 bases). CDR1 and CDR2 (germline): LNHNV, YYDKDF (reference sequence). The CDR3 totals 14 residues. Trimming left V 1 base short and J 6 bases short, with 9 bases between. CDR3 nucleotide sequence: TGTGCCACCAGCAGAGGAACAGGATATGAAAAACTGTTTTTT. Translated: CATSRGTGYEKLFF.

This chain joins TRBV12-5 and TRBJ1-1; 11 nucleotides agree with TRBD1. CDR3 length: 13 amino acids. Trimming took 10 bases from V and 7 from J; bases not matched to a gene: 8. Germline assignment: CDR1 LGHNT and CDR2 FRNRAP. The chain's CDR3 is CAIRDRGKGEAFF. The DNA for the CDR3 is TGTGCTATCCGGGACAGGGGGAAAGGTGAAGCTTTCTTT. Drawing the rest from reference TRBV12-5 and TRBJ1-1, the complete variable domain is DARVTQTPRHKVTEMGQEVTMRCQPILGHNTVFWYRQTMMQGLELLAYFRNRAPLDDSGMPKDRFSAEMPDATLATLKIQPSEPRDSAVYFCAIRDRGKGEAFFGQGTRLTVV.

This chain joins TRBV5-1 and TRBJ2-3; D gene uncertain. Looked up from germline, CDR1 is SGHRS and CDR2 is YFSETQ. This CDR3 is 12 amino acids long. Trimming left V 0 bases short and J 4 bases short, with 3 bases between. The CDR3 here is CASSLAPDTQYF. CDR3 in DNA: TGCGCCAGCAGCTTGGCTCCAGATACGCAGTATTTT.

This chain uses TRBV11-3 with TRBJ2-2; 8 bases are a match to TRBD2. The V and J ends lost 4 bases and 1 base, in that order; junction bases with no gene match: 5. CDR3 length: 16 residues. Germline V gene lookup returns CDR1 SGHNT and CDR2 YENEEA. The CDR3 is CASSSRGLENTGELFF. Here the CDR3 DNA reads TGTGCCAGCAGCTCACGGGGACTAGAGAACACCGGGGAGCTGTTTTTT.

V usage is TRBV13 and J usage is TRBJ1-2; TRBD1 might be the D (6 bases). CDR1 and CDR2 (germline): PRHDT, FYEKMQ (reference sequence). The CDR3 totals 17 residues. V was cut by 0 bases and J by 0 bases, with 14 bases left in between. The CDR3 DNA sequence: TGTGCCAGCAGCTTAGGCCGGGCAGGGGTAGCTAACTATGGCTACACCTTC. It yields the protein CASSLGRAGVANYGYTF.

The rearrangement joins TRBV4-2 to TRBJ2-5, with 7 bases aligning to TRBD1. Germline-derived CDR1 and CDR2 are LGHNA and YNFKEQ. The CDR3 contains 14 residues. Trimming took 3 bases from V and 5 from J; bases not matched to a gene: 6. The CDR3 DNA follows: TGTGCCAGCAGCCACTCGGACAGGCGGGAGACCCAGTACTTC. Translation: CASSHSDRRETQYF.

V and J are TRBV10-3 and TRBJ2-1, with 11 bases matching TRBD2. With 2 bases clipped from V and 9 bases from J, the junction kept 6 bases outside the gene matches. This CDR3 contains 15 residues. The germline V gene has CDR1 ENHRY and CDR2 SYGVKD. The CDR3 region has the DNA TGTGCCATCAGTGAGGGGCTAGCGGGGGGCGGTGAGCAGTTCTTC. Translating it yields CAISEGLAGGGEQFF.

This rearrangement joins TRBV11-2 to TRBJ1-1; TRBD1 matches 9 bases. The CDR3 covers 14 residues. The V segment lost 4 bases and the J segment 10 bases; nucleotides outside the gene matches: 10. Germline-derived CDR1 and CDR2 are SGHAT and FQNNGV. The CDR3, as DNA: TGTGCCAGCAGCTGGGGACAGGGTAGGGCTGGAGCTTTCTTT. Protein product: CASSWGQGRAGAFF.

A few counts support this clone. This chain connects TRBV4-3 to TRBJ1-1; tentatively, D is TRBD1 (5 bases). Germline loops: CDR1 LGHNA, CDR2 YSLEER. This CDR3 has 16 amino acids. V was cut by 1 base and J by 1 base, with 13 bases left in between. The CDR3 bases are TGCGCCAGCAGCCAAGTAATGACAGCTGAGAACACTGAAGCTTTCTTT. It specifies CASSQVMTAENTEAFF.

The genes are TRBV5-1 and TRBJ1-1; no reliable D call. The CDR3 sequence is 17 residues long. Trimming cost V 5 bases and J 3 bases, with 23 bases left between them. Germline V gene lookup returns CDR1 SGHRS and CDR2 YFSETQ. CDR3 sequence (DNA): TGCGCCAGCAGAGAACTTCCGGAGGGCGTCTTGGACACTGAAGCTTTCTTT. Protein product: CASRELPEGVLDTEAFF.

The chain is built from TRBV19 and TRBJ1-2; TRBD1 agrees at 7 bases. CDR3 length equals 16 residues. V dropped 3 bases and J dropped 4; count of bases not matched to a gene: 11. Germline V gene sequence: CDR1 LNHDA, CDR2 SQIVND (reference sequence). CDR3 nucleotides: TGTGCCAGTAGTATGTTCAGGTCGGACAGGATCTATGGCTACACCTTC. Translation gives CASSMFRSDRIYGYTF.

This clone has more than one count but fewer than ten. CDR3 DNA sequence: TGTGCCACCTCCGGGGGACCGAACTATGGCTACACCTTC. This sequence encodes CATSGGPNYGYTF. V and J are TRBV24-1 and TRBJ1-2, with a tentative D call TRBD1 (5 bases). CDR1 is KGHDR, CDR2 SFDVKD, per germline. Between the trimmed V and J ends, which lost 9 bases and 2 bases, there was a span of 12 bases. The CDR3 has 13 amino acids.

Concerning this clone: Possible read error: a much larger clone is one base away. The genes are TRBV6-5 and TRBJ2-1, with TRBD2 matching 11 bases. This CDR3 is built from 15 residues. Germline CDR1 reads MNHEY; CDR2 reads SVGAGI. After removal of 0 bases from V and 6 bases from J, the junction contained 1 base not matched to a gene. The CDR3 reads CASSYSSGGANEQFF. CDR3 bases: TGTGCCAGCAGTTACTCTAGCGGGGGGGCCAATGAGCAGTTCTTC.

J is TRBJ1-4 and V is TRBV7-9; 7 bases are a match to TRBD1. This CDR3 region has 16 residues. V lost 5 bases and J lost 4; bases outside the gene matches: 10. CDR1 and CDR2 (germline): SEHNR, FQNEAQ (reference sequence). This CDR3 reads CASSALGTAFNEKLFF. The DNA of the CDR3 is TGTGCCAGCAGCGCTCTAGGGACAGCCTTTAATGAAAAACTGTTTTTT.

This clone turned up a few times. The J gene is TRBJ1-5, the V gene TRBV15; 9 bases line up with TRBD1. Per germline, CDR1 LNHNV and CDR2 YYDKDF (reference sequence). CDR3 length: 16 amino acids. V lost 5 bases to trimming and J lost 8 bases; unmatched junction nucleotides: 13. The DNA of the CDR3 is TGTGCCACCAGCGGGGGTAAACAGGGGGCGATGGAGCCCCAGCATTTT. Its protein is CATSGGKQGAMEPQHF.

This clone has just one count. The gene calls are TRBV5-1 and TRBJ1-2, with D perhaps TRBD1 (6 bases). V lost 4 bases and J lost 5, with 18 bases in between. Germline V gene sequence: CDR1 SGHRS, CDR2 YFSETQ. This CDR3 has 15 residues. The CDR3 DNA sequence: TGCGCCAGCAGCATTACCACGACAGGCAGATATGGCTACACCTTC. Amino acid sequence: CASSITTTGRYGYTF.

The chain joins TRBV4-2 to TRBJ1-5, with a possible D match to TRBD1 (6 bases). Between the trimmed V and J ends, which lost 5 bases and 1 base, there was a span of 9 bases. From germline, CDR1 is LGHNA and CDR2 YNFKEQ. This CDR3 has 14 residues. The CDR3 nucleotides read TGTGCCAGCAGCTACAGGGAGAGCAATCAGCCCCAGCATTTT. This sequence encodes CASSYRESNQPQHF.

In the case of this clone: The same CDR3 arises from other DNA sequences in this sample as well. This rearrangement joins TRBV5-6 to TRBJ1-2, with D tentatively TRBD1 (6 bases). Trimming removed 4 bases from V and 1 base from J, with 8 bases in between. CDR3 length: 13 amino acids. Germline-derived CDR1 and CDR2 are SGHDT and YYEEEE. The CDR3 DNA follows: TGTGCCAGCAGCGAGGACAGTAACTATGGCTACACCTTC. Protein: CASSEDSNYGYTF.

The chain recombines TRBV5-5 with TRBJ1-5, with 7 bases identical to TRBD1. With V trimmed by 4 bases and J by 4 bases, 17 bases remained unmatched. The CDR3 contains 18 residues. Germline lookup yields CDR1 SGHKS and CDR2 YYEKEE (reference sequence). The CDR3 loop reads CASSRFDTGEKWNQPQHF. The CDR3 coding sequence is TGTGCCAGCAGCCGGTTCGACACAGGGGAGAAATGGAATCAGCCCCAGCATTTT.

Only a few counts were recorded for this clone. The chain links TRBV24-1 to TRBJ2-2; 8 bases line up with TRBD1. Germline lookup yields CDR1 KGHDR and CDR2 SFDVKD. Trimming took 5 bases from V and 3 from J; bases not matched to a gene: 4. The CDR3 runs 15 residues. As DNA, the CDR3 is TGTGCCACCAGTGCCCCGGACAGGGACACCGGGGAGCTGTTTTTT. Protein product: CATSAPDRDTGELFF.

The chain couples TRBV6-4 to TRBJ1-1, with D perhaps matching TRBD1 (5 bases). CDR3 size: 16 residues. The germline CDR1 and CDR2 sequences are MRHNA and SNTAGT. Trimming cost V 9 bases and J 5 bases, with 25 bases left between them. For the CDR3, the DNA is TGTGCCAGTAGTAAAGATTCAGGCTGGCGGGGGACTGAAGCTTTCTTT. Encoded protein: CASSKDSGWRGTEAFF.

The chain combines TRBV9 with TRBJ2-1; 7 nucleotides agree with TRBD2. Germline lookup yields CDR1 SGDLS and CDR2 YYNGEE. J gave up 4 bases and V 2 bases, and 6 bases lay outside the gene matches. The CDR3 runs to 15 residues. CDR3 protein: CASSVGGGDYNEQFF. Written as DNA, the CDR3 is TGTGCCAGCAGCGTCGGCGGGGGAGATTACAATGAGCAGTTCTTC.

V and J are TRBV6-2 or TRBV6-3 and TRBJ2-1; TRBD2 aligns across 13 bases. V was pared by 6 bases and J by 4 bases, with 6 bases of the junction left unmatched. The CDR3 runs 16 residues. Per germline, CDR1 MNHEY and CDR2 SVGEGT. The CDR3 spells CASSPGTSGKYNEQFF. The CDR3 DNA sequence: TGTGCCAGCAGCCCTGGGACTAGCGGGAAATACAATGAGCAGTTCTTC.

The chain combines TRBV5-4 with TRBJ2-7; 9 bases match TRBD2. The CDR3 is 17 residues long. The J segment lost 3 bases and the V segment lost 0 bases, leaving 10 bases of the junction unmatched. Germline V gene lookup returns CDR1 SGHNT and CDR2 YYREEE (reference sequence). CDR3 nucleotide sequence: TGTGCCAGCAGCTTGGTTCCATCTAGCGGGGACCTCTACGAGCAGTACTTC. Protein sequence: CASSLVPSSGDLYEQYF.

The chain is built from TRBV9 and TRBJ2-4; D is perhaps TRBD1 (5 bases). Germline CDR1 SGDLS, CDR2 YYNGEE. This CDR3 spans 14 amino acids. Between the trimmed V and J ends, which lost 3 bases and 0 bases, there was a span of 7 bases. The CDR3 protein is CASSGREAKNIQYF. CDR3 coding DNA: TGTGCCAGCAGCGGCAGGGAAGCCAAAAACATTCAGTACTTC.

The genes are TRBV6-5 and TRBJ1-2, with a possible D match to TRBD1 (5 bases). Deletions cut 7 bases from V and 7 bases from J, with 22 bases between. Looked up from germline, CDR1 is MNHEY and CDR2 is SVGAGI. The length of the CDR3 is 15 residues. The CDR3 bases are TGTGCCAGCAACAACGCTGGGGGGAGGCTCGCTGGCTACACCTTC. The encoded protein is CASNNAGGRLAGYTF.